This T cell receptor (beta chain) was captured by sequencing in a study of blood T cell repertoires in COVID-19. Germline-derived CDR1 and CDR2 are GTSNPN and SVGIG (reference sequence). This CDR3 contains 13 residues. The ends were cut back, 1 base at V and 7 bases at J, with 11 bases in the middle. Assay: immunoSEQ multiplex PCR; the TCRdb copy retains only in-frame clones and omits some. Of about 180,000 clones in the sample, around 86% were seen once. Participants' reported clinical history set cohort assignment. The clonotype comes from a woman aged 25 to 45 who had recovered from COVID-19. The sequenced material came from PBMCs or T cells enriched from blood (not recorded which). V and J are TRBV30 and TRBJ1-5, with D possibly TRBD1 on 5 matching bases. CDR3 amino acids: CAWSGRGNQPQHF. In DNA, the CDR3 is TGTGCCTGGAGTGGGCGGGGGAACCAGCCCCAGCATTTT.